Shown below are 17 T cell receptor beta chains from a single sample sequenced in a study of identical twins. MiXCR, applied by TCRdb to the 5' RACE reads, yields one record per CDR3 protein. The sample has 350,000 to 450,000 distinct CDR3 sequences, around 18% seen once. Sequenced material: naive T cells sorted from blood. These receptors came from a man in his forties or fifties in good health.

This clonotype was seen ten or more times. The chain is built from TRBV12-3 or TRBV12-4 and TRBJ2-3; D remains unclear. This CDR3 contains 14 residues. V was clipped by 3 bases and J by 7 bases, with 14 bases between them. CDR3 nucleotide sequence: TGTGCCAGCAGTTTCGACACCAATACCAATACGCAGTATTTT. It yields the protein CASSFDTNTNTQYF.

The CDR3 sequence: CASSVGSSGGREETQYF. CDR3 bases: TGTGCCAGCAGCGTAGGGTCTTCGGGAGGCCGAGAAGAGACCCAGTACTTC. V usage is TRBV9 and J usage is TRBJ2-5, with TRBD2 matching over 7 bases. The CDR3 totals 17 residues. Germline V lookup: CDR1 SGDLS, CDR2 YYNGEE. With 0 bases clipped from V and 3 bases from J, the junction kept 11 bases outside the gene matches.

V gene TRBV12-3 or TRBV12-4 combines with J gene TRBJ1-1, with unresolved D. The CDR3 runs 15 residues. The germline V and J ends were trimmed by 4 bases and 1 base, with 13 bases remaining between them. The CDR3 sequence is CASSSSGPGNTEAFF. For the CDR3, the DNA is TGTGCCAGCAGTTCCTCCGGTCCGGGGAACACTGAAGCTTTCTTT.

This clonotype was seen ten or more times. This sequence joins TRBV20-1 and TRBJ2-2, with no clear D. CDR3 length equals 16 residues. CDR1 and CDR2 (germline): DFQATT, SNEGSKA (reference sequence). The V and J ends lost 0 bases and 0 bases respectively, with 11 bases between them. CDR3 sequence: CSARDLENANTGELFF. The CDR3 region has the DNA TGCAGTGCTAGAGATCTAGAAAACGCGAACACCGGGGAGCTGTTTTTT.

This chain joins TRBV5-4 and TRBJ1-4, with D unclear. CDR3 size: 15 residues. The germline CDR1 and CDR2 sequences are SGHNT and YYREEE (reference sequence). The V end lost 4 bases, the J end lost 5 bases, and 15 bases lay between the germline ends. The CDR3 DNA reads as TGTGCCAGCAGCAAGCAAGAGGATCCCAATGAAAAACTGTTTTTT. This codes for CASSKQEDPNEKLFF.

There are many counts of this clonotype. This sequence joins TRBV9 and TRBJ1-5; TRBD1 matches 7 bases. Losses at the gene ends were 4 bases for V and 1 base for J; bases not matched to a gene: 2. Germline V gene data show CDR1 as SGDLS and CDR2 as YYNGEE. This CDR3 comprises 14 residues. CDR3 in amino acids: CASSQGGSNQPQHF. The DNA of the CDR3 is TGTGCCAGCAGCCAGGGGGGGAGCAATCAGCCCCAGCATTTT.

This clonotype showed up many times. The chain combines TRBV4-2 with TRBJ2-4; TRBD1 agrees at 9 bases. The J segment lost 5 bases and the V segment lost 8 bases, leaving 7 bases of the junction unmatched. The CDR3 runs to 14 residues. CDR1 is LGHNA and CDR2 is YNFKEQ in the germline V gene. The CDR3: CASHGTGSENIQYF. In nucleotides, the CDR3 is TGTGCCAGCCACGGGACAGGGAGCGAAAACATTCAGTACTTC.

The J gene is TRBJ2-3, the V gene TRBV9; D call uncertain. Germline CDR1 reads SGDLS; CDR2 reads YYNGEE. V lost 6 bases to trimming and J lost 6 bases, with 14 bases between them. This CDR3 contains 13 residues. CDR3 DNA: TGTGCCAGCAACCAGCTTCAGCCGGATACGCAGTATTTT. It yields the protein CASNQLQPDTQYF. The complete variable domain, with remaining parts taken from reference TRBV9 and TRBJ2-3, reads DSGVTQTPKHLITATGQRVTLRCSPRSGDLSVYWYQQSLDQGLQFLIQYYNGEERAKGNILERFSAQQFPDLHSELNLSSLELGDSALYFCASNQLQPDTQYFGPGTRLTVL.

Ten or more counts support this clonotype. CDR3 DNA: TGTGCCAGCAGCGCGATTCGGCAAGAGACCCAGTACTTC. Amino acid sequence: CASSAIRQETQYF. The rearrangement links TRBV2 to TRBJ2-5; no clear D. The germline V gene encodes CDR1 SNHLY and CDR2 FYNNEI. V was shortened by 6 bases and J by 2 bases, with 10 bases between the two germline ends. This CDR3 spans 13 amino acids.

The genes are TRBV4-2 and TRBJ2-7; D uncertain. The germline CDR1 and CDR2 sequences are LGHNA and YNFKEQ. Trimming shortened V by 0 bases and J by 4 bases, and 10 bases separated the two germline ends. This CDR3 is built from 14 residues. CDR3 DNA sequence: TGTGCCAGCAGCCAAGATCGCCGCGGTTACGAGCAGTACTTC. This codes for CASSQDRRGYEQYF.

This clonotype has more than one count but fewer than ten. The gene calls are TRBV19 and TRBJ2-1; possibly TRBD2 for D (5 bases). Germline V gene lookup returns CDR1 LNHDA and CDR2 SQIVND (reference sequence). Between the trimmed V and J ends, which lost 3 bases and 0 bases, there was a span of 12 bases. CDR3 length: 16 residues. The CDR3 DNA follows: TGTGCCAGTAGTATGTCAGCGGCGAGCTCCTACAATGAGCAGTTCTTC. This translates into CASSMSAASSYNEQFF.

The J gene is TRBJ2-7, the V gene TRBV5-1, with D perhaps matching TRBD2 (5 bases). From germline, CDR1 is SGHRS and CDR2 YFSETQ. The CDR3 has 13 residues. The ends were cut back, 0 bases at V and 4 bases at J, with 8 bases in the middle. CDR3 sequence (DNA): TGCGCCAGCAGCTTGGTTCCGGGATACGAGCAGTACTTC. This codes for CASSLVPGYEQYF. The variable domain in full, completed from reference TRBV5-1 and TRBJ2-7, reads KAGVTQTPRYLIKTRGQQVTLSCSPISGHRSVSWYQQTPGQGLQFLFEYFSETQRNKGNFPGRFSGRQFSNSRSEMNVSTLELGDSALYLCASSLVPGYEQYFGPGTRLTVT.

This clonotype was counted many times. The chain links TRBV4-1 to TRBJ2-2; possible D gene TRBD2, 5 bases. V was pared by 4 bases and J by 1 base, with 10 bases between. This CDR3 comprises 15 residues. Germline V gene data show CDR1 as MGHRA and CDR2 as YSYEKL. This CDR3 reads CASSLYRGNTGELFF. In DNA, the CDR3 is TGCGCCAGCAGCCTCTATCGGGGGAACACCGGGGAGCTGTTTTTT.

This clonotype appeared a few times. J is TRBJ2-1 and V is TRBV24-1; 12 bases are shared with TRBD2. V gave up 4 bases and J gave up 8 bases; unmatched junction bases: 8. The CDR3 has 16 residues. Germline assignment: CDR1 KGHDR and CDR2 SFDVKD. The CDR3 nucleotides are TGTGCCACCAGTGACGGAACTAGCGGGGGGCGGGATGAGCAGTTCTTC. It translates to CATSDGTSGGRDEQFF.

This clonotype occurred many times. The CDR3 nucleotides are TGCAGCGTTGGGGGGTCCGGGGCGCTCACAGATACGCAGTATTTT. Its translation is CSVGGSGALTDTQYF. The genes are TRBV29-1 and TRBJ2-3; either TRBD1 or TRBD2 may fit D (5 bases each). Germline V gene sequence: CDR1 SQVTM, CDR2 ANQGSEA. Trimming cost V 4 bases and J 2 bases, with 16 bases left between them. The CDR3 contains 15 residues.

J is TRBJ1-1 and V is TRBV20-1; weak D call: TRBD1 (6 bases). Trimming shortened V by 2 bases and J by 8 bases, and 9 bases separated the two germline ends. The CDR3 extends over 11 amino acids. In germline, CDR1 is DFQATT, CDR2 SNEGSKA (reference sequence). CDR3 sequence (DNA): TGCAGTGCTAGACCTGGACAGGAAGCTTTCTTT. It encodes CSARPGQEAFF.

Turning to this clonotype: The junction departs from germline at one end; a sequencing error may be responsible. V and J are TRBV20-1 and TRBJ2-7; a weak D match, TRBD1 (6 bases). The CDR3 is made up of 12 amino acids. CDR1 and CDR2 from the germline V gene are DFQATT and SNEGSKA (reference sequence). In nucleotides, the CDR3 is TGCAGTGCAAGAGGACAGCTTTACGAGCAGTACTTC. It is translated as CSARGQLYEQYF.